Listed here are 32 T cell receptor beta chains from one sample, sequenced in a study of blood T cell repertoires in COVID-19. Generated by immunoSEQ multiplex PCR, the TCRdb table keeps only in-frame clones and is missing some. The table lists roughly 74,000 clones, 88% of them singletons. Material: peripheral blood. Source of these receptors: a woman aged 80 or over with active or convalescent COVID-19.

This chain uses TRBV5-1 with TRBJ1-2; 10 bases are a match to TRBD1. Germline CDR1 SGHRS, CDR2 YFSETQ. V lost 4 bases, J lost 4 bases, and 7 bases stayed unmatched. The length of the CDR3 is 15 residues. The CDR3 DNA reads TGCGCCAGCAGCCCTGAGACAGGGGGCGGCTATGGCTACACCTTC. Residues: CASSPETGGGYGYTF.

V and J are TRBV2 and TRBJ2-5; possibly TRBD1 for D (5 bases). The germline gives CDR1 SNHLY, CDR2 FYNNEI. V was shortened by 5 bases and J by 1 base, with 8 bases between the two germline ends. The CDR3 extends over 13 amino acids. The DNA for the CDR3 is TGTGCCAGCAGTTCCCAGGGCCAAGAGACCCAGTACTTC. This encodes CASSSQGQETQYF.

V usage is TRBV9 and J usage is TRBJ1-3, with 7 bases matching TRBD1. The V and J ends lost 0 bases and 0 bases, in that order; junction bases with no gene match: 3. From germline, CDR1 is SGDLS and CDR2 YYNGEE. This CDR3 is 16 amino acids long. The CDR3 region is CASSVEDRISGNTIYF. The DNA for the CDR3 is TGTGCCAGCAGCGTAGAGGACAGGATCTCTGGAAACACCATATATTTT.

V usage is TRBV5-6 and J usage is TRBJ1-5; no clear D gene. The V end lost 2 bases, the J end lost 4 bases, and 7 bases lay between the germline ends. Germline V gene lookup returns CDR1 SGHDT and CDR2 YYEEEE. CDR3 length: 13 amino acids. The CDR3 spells CASSLSQNQPQHF. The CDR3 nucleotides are TGTGCCAGCAGCTTATCCCAAAATCAGCCCCAGCATTTT.

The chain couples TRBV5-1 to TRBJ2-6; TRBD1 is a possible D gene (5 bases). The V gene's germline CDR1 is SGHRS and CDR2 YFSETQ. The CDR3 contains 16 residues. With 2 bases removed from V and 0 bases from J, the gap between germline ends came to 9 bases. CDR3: CASSLQENSGANVLTF. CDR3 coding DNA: TGCGCCAGCAGCTTACAGGAGAACTCTGGGGCCAACGTCCTGACTTTC. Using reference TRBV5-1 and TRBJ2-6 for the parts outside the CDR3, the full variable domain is KAGVTQTPRYLIKTRGQQVTLSCSPISGHRSVSWYQQTPGQGLQFLFEYFSETQRNKGNFPGRFSGRQFSNSRSEMNVSTLELGDSALYLCASSLQENSGANVLTFGAGSRLTVL.

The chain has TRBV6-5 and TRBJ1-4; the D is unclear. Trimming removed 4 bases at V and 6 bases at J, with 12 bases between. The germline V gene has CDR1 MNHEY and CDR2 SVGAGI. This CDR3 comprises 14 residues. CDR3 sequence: CASSFGAEHEKLFF. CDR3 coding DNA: TGTGCCAGCAGTTTTGGCGCGGAGCATGAAAAACTGTTTTTT.

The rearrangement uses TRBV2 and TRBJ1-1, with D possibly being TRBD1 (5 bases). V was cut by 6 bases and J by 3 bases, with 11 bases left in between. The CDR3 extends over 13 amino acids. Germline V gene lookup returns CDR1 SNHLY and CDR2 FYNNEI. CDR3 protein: CASSEQEDTEAFF. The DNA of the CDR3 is TGTGCCAGCAGCGAACAGGAGGACACTGAAGCTTTCTTT. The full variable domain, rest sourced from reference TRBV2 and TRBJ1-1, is EPEVTQTPSHQVTQMGQEVILRCVPISNHLYFYWYRQILGQKVEFLVSFYNNEISEKSEIFDDQFSVERPDGSNFTLKIRSTKLEDSAMYFCASSEQEDTEAFFGQGTRLTVV.

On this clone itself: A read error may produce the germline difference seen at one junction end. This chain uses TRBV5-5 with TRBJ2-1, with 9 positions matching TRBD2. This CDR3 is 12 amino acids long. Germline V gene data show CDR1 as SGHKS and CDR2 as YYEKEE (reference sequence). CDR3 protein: CASSQGLASWVF. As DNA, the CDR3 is TGTGCCAGCAGCCAGGGACTAGCTTCTTGGGTCTTC.

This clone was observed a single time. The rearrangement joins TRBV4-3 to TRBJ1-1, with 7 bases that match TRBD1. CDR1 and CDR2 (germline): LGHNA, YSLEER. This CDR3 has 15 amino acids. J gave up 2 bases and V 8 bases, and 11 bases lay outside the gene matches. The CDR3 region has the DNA TGCGCCAGCGCAAGGGGGCTAACCCTTAACACTGAAGCTTTCTTT. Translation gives CASARGLTLNTEAFF.

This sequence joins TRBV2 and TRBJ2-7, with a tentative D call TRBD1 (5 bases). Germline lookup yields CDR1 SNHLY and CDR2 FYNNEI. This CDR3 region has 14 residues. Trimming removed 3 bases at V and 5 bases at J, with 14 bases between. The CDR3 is CASSDRSRVDEQYF. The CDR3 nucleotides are TGTGCCAGCAGTGATCGGAGCAGGGTCGACGAGCAGTACTTC.

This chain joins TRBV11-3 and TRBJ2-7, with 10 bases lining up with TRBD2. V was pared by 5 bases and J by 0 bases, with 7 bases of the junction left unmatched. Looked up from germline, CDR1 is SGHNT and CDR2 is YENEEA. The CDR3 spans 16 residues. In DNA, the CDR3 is TGTGCCAGCAGCCTCCTACTAGCGGGGAGCTCCTACGAGCAGTACTTC. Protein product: CASSLLLAGSSYEQYF.

For the CDR3, the DNA is TGTGCCAGCTCACCACGAGTACAGGGGACTAATGAAAAACTGTTTTTT. This gives the protein CASSPRVQGTNEKLFF. The J gene is TRBJ1-4, the V gene TRBV18; TRBD1 matches at 7 bases. The V gene's germline CDR1 is KGHSH and CDR2 LQKENI. The CDR3 contains 16 residues. J gave up 2 bases and V 1 base, and 4 bases lay outside the gene matches.

This CDR3 is CASNKEDREGYTF. The CDR3 region has the DNA TGTGCCAGCAACAAAGAGGACAGGGAGGGCTACACCTTC. The chain uses TRBV9 and TRBJ1-2; 8 nucleotides line up with TRBD1. Germline values: CDR1 SGDLS, CDR2 YYNGEE. This CDR3 is built from 13 residues. J lost 8 bases, V lost 6 bases, and 9 bases had no gene match.

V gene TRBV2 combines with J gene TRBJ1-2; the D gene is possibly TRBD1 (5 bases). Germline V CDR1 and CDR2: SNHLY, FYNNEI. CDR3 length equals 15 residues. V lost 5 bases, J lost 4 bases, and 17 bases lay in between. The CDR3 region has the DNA TGTGCCAGCAGTTTCCTCAGGGAGGGCGGCTATGGCTACACCTTC. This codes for CASSFLREGGYGYTF. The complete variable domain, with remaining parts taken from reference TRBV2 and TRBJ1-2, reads EPEVTQTPSHQVTQMGQEVILRCVPISNHLYFYWYRQILGQKVEFLVSFYNNEISEKSEIFDDQFSVERPDGSNFTLKIRSTKLEDSAMYFCASSFLREGGYGYTFGSGTRLTVV.

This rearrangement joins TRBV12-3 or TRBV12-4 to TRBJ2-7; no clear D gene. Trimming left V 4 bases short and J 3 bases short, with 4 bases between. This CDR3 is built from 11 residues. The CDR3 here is CASSWLYEQYF. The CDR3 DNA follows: TGTGCCAGCAGTTGGCTCTACGAGCAGTACTTC.

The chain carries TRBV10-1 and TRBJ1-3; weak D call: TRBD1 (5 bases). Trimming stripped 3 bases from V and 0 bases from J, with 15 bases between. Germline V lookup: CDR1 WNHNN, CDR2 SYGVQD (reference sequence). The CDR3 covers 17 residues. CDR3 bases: TGCGCCAGCAGTGAAGCGGGGCCTCTGAGCTCTGGAAACACCATATATTTT. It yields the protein CASSEAGPLSSGNTIYF.

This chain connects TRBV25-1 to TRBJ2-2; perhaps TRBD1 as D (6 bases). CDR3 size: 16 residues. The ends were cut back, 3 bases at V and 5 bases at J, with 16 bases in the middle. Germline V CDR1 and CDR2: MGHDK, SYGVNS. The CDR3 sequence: CASSDSGQGWTGELFF. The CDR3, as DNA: TGTGCCAGCAGTGACAGTGGGCAGGGGTGGACCGGGGAGCTGTTTTTT.

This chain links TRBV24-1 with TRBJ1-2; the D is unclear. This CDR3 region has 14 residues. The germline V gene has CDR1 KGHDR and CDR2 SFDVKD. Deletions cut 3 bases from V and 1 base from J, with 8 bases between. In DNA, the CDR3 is TGTGCCACCAGTGATGACACTTTTAACTATGGCTACACCTTC. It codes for CATSDDTFNYGYTF.

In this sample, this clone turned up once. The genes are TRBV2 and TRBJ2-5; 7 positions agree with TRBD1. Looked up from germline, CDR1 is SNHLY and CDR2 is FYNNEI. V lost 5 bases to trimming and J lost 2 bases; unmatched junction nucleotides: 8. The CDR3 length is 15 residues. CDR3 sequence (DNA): TGTGCCAGCAGTCAATCCGGGACAGAACAAGAGACCCAGTACTTC. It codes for CASSQSGTEQETQYF.

The CDR3 spells CASSLRGTSGRPGVYNEQFF. The DNA of the CDR3 is TGTGCCAGCAGCCTCCGTGGGACTAGCGGGAGGCCGGGGGTCTACAATGAGCAGTTCTTC. The J gene is TRBJ2-1, the V gene TRBV3-1 (or the pseudogene TRBV3-2); 15 bases match TRBD2. CDR3 length: 20 amino acids. V was pared by 4 bases and J by 3 bases, with 13 bases of the junction left unmatched. Germline assignment: CDR1 LGHDT and CDR2 YNNKEL (reference sequence).

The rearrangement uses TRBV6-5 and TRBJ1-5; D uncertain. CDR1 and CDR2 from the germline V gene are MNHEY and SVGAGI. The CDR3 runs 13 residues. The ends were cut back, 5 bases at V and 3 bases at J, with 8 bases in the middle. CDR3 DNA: TGTGCCAGCAGTCCCCGACTCAATCAGCCCCAGCATTTT. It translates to CASSPRLNQPQHF.

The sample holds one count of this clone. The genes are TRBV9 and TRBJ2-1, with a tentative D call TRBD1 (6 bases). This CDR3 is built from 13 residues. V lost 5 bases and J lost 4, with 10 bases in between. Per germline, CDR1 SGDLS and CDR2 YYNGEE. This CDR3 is CASSQGQYNEQFF. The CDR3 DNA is TGTGCCAGCAGTCAAGGACAGTACAATGAGCAGTTCTTC.

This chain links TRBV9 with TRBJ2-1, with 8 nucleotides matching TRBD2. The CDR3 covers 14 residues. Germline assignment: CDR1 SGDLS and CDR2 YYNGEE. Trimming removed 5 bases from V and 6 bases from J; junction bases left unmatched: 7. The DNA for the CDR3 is TGTGCCAGCAGTGCCGGGCTAGCGGGCAATGAGCAGTTCTTC. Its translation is CASSAGLAGNEQFF.

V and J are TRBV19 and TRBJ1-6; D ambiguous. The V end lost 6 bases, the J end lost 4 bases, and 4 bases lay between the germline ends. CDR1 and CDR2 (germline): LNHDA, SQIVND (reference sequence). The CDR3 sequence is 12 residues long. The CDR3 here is CASSPYNSPLHF. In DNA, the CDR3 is TGTGCCAGTAGCCCTTATAATTCACCCCTCCACTTT.

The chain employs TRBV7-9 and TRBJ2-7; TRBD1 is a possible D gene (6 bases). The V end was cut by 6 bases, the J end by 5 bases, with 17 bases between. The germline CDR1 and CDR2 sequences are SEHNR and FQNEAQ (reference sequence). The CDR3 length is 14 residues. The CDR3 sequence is CASRVQQGTHEQYF. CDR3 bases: TGTGCCAGCAGGGTACAACAGGGAACCCACGAGCAGTACTTC.

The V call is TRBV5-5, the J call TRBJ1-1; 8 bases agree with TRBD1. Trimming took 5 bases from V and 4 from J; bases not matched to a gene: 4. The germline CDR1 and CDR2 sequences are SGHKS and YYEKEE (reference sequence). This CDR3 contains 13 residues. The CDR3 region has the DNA TGTGCCAGCAGACCTACAGGGGGCACTGAAGCTTTCTTT. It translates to CASRPTGGTEAFF.

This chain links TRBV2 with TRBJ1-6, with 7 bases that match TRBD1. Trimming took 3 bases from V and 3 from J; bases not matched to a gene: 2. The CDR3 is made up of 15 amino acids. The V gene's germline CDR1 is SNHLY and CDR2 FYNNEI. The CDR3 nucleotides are TGTGCCAGCAGTGAGTCAGGGGGCTATAATTCACCCCTCCACTTT. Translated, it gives CASSESGGYNSPLHF.

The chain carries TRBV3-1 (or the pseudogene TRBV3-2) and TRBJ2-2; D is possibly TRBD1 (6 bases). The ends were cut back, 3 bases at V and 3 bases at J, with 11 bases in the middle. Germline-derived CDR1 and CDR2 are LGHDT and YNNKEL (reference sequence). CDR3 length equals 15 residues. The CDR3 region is CASSHPGAYTGELFF. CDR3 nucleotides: TGTGCCAGCAGCCATCCAGGGGCGTACACCGGGGAGCTGTTTTTT.

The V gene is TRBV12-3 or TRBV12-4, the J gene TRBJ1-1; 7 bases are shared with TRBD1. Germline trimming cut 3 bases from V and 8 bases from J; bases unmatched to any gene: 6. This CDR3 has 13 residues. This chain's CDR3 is CASSLQRQGEAFF. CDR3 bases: TGTGCCAGCAGTTTGCAGAGACAGGGCGAAGCTTTCTTT.

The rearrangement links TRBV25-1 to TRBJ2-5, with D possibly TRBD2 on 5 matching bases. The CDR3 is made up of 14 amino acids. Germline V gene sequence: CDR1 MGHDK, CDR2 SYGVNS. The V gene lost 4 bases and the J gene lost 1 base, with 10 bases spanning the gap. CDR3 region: CASSVPGIQETQYF. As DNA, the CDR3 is TGTGCCAGCAGTGTCCCCGGGATCCAAGAGACCCAGTACTTC.

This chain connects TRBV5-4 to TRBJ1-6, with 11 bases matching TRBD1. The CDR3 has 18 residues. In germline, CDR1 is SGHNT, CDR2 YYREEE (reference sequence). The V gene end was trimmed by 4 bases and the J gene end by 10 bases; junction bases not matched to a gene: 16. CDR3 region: CASSPSPGQGGYPSPLHF. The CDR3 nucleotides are TGTGCCAGCAGCCCGTCGCCGGGACAGGGGGGCTATCCCTCACCCCTCCACTTT.

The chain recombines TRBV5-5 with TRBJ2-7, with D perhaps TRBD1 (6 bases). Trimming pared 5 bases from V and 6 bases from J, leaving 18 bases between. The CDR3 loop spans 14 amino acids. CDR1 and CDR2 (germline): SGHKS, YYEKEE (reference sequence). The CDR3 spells CASSLTAPGVEQYF. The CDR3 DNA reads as TGTGCCAGCAGTTTGACAGCGCCAGGGGTCGAGCAGTACTTC.